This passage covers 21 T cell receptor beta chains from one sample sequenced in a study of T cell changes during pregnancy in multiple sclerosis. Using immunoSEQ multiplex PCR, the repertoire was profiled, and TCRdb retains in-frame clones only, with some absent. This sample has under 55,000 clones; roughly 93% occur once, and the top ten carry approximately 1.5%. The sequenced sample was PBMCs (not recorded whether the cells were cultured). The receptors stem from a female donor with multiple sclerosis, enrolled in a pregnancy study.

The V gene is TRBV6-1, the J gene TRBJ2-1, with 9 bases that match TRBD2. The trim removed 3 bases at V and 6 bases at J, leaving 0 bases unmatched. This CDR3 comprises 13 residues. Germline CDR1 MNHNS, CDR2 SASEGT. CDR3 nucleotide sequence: TGTGCCAGCAGTGAGACTAGCGGCAATGAGCAGTTCTTC. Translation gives CASSETSGNEQFF.

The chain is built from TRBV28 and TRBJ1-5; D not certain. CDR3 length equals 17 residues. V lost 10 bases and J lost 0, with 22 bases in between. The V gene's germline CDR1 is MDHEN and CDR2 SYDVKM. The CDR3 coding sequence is TGTGCCATTTCAGTCGAAGGTACGATATATAGCAATCAGCCCCAGCATTTT. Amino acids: CAISVEGTIYSNQPQHF. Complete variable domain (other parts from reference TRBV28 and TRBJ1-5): DVKVTQSSRYLVKRTGEKVFLECVQDMDHENMFWYRQDPGLGLRLIYFSYDVKMKEKGDIPEGYSVSREKKERFSLILESASTNQTSMYLCAISVEGTIYSNQPQHFGDGTRLSIL.

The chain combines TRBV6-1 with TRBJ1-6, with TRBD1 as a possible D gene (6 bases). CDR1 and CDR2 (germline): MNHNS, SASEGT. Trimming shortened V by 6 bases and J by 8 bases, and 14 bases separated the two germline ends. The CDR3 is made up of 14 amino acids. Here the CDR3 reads CASRRTDSYSPLHF. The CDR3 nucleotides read TGTGCCAGCAGGAGGACGGACAGTTATTCACCCCTCCACTTT.

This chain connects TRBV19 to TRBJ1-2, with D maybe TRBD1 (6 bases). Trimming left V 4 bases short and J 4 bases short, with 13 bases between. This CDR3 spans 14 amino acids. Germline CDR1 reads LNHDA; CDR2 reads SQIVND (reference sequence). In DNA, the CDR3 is TGTGCCAGTAGTACCCGACAGGCGATCTATGGCTACACCTTC. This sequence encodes CASSTRQAIYGYTF.

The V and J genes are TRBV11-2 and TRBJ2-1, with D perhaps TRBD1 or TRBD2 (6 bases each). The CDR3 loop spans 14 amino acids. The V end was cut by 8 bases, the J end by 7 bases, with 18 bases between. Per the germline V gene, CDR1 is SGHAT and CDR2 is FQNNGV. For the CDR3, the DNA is TGTGCCAGCCGGGGGCTACGACTTGGGAATGAGCAGTTCTTC. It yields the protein CASRGLRLGNEQFF.

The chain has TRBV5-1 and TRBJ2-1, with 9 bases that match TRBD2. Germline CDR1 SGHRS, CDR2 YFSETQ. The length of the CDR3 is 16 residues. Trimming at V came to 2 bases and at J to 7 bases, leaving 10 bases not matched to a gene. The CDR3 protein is CASSFSTSGLPNEQFF. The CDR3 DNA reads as TGCGCCAGCAGCTTTAGTACTAGCGGGCTCCCGAATGAGCAGTTCTTC.

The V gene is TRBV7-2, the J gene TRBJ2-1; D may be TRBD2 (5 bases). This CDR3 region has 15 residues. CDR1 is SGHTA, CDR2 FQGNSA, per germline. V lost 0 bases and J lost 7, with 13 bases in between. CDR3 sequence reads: CASSLAHGGSNEQFF. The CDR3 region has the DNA TGTGCCAGCAGCTTAGCCCACGGAGGATCGAATGAGCAGTTCTTC.

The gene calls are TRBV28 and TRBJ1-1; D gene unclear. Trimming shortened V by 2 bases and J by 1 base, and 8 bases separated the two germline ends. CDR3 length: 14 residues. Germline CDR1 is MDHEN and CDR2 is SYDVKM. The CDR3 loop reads CASSLIRKNTEAFF. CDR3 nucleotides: TGTGCCAGCAGTTTAATCAGAAAGAACACTGAAGCTTTCTTT.

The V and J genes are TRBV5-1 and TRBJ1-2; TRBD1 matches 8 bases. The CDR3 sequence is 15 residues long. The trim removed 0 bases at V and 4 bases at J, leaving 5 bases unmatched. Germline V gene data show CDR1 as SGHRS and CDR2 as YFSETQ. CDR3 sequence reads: CASSLEGQGLYGYTF. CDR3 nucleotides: TGCGCCAGCAGCTTGGAAGGACAGGGACTCTATGGCTACACCTTC.

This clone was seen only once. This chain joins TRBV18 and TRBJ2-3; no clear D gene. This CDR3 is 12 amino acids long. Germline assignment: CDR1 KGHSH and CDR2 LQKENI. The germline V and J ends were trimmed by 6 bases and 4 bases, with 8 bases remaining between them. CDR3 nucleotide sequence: TGTGCCAGCTCCCAACTATCAGATACGCAGTATTTT. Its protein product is CASSQLSDTQYF.

In DNA form, the CDR3 reads TGTGCCAGCAGTGAAGGCTTGGGAGGGGGAAAACTGTTTTTT. Translation gives CASSEGLGGGKLFF. The chain employs TRBV6-1 and TRBJ1-4, with D maybe TRBD1 (6 bases). The germline V gene encodes CDR1 MNHNS and CDR2 SASEGT. V was cut by 1 base and J by 10 bases, with 13 bases left in between. CDR3 length: 14 residues.

The CDR3 DNA reads as TGTGCCATCAGTGACCGGGACAGGGGGAGCGATGGCTACACCTTC. Translating gives CAISDRDRGSDGYTF. The rearrangement joins TRBV10-3 to TRBJ1-2; 11 nucleotides align to TRBD1. The V gene end was trimmed by 3 bases and the J gene end by 6 bases; junction bases not matched to a gene: 6. CDR1 and CDR2 (germline): ENHRY, SYGVKD. The CDR3 covers 15 residues.

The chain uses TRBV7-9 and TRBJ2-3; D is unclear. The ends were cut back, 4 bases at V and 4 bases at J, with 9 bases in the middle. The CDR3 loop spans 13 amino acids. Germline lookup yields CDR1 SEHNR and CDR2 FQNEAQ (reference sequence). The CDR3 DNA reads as TGTGCCAGCAGCTCCCGGCTCGCAGATACGCAGTATTTT. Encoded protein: CASSSRLADTQYF.

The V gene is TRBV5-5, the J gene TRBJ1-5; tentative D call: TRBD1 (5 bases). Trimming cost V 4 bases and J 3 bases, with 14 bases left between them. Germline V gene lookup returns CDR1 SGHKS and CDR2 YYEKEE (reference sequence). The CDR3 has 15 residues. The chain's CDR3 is CASSAGTATNQPQHF. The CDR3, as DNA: TGTGCCAGCAGCGCGGGGACCGCCACCAATCAGCCCCAGCATTTT.

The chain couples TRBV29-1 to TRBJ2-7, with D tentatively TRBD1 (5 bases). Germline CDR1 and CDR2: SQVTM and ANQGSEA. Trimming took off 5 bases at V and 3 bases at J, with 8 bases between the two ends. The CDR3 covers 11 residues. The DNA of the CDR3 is TGCAGCGTTACCCAGGGCTACGAGCAGTACTTC. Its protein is CSVTQGYEQYF.

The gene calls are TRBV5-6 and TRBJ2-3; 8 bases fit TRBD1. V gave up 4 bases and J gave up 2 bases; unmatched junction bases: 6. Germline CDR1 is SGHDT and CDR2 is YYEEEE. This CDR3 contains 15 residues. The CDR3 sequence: CASSPDRGYTDTQYF. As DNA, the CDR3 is TGTGCCAGCAGCCCAGACAGGGGCTACACAGATACGCAGTATTTT.

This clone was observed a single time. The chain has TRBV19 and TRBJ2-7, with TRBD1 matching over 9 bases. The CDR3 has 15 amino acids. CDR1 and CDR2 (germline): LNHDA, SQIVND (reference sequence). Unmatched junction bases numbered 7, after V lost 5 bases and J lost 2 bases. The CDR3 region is CASSPGTGLTYEQYF. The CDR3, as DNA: TGTGCCAGTAGTCCGGGGACAGGGTTAACCTACGAGCAGTACTTC. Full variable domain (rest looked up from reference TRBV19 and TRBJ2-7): DGGITQSPKYLFRKEGQNVTLSCEQNLNHDAMYWYRQDPGQGLRLIYYSQIVNDFQKGDIAEGYSVSREKKESFPLTVTSAQKNPTAFYLCASSPGTGLTYEQYFGPGTRLTVT.

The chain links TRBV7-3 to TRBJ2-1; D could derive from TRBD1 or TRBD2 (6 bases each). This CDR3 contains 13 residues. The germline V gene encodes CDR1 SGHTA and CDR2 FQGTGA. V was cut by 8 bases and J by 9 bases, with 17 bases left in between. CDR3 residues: CASSGAHQGEQFF. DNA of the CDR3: TGTGCCAGCTCGGGGGCCCACCAAGGTGAGCAGTTCTTC.

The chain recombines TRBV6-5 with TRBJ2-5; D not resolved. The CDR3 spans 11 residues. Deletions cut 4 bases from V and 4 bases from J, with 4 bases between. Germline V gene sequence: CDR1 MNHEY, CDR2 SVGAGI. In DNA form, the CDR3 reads TGTGCCAGCAGTTCCCTAGAGACCCAGTACTTC. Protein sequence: CASSSLETQYF.

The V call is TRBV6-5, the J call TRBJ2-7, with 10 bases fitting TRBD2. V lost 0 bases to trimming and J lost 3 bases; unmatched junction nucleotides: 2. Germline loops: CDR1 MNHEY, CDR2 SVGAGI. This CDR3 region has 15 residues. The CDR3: CASSYSTSGFYEQYF. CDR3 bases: TGTGCCAGCAGTTACTCGACTAGCGGGTTCTACGAGCAGTACTTC.

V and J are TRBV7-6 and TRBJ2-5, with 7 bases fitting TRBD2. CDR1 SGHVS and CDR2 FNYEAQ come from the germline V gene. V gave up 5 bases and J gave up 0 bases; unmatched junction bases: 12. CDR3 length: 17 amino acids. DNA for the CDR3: TGTGCCAGCAGCGCCGGGGCGGGAGAACCGTACCAAGAGACCCAGTACTTC. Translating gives CASSAGAGEPYQETQYF.